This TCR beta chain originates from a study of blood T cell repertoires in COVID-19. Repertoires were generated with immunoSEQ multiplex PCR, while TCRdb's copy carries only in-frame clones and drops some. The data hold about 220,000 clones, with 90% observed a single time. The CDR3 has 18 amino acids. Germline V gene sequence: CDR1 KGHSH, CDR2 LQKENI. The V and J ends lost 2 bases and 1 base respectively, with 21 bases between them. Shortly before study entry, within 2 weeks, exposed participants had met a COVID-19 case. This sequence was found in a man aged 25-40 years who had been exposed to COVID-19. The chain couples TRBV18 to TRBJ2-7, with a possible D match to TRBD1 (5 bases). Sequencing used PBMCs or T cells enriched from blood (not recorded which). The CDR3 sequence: CASSPGFVQGTNSYEQYF. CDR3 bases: TGTGCCAGCTCACCAGGGTTCGTTCAGGGTACCAATTCCTACGAGCAGTACTTC.